This T cell receptor (beta chain) was sequenced in a study of identical twins. This clonotype was detected ten times or more. Its target is not known. Each CDR3 protein gets one entry after TCRdb re-called the 5' RACE reads with MiXCR. The top ten clones hold 2.9% of a sample with approximately 500,000 distinct CDR3 sequences, around 24% of them seen once. The CDR3 contains 12 residues. CDR1 is MNHEY, CDR2 SVGAGI, per germline. Trimming left V 5 bases short and J 5 bases short, with 10 bases between. Study-level findings and limits: Cord blood beta clonotypes that were abundant carried fewer insertions, and memory repertoires showed no such trend. Recombination models fit unrelated individuals' TCR alpha sharing but underestimated twins'.

Another study also made use of these data, one on T cells expressing NK-cell markers. That paper notes: These clonotypes additionally ranked first within the CD3+CD56-NKG2C+ fraction of four donors. Whether expanded NKG2C+ T cell clones recognized HCMV stayed uncertain.

This sequence joins TRBV6-5 and TRBJ2-7; D gene uncertain. The receptor was derived from a woman between 18 and 30 years old in good health. Source material: CD4+ T cells sorted from blood. The CDR3 here is CASSLARDEQYF. DNA for the CDR3: TGTGCCAGCAGTCTGGCCCGGGACGAGCAGTACTTC.